This TCR beta chain was profiled in a study of OX40 agonist ivuxolimab in advanced cancers. Germline V gene data show CDR1 as LGHNA and CDR2 as YSLEER. Trimming removed 0 bases at V and 2 bases at J, with 5 bases between. This CDR3 region has 13 residues. The repertoire was sequenced with immunoSEQ multiplex PCR; TCRdb's copy has only in-frame clones and lacks some. The sample includes about 81,000 clones, approximately 94% of them seen just once. This clone was counted once. The sequencing used CD4+ or CD8+ T cells sorted from blood, collected in a trial of the OX40 agonist ivuxolimab. J is TRBJ2-7 and V is TRBV4-3; D remains ambiguous. The sequence was collected from an adult with an advanced solid tumor such as melanoma, head and neck, liver or kidney cancer. CDR3 loop: CASSQDRAYEQYF. The CDR3 nucleotides are TGCGCCAGCAGCCAAGACAGAGCCTACGAGCAGTACTTC.